The clone carrying this TCR beta chain was counted only a few times. What it binds is not known. CDR1 is SNHLY, CDR2 FYNNEI, per germline. The CDR3 is 13 amino acids. V was pared by 1 base and J by 6 bases, with 7 bases between. This specimen belongs to a study of vaccination and CD4 T cells after COVID-19. With the Oncomine TCR Beta short-read assay, DNA from cultured CD4+ T cells was sequenced. CD4+ T cells were cultured, and genomic DNA was extracted from them. One entry per CDR3 protein, called by TCRdb with MiXCR from the PCR reads. The table lists roughly 9,300 distinct CDR3 sequences, roughly a third of them singletons, with approximately 21% in the top ten. Treatment given: roughly 10-day PBMC culture with coronavirus spike peptide pools or control peptides (ViraFEST assay). Ahead of the COVID-19 pandemic (2011-2018), the CD4+ T cells of the unexposed donor were collected. ViraFEST enlarged antigen-specific T cell populations with peptide pools and afterwards sequenced TCRs. It was SARS-CoV-2 S/N and four cold-coronavirus spikes that probed unexposed-donor CD4+ T cells, cells permitting.

The sequencing sample was made of CD4+ T cells from blood, cultured in vitro. The source of this sequence is a human donor in good health. This chain uses TRBV2 with TRBJ1-5, with a tentative D call TRBD1 (6 bases). The chain's CDR3 is CASSEDRVQPQHF. The CDR3 nucleotides are TGTGCCAGCAGTGAAGACAGGGTTCAGCCCCAGCATTTT.